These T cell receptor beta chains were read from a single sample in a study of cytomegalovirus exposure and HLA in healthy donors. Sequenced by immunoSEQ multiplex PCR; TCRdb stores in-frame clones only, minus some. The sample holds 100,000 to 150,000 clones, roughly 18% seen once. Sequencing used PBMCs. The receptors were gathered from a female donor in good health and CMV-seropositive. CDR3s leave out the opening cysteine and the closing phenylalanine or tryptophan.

CDR3 protein: SAQRETGFFSSNTEAF
V gene: TRBV29-1
CDR3 length: 16
J gene: TRBJ1-1

CDR3 protein: ANRDRGTDTQY
V gene: TRBV23-1
CDR3 length: 11
J gene: TRBJ2-3

CDR3 protein: ASSPGKTSTDTQY
V gene: TRBV5-8
CDR3 length: 13
J gene: TRBJ2-3

CDR3 protein: ASSMGLQGVVPQH
V gene: TRBV19
CDR3 length: 13
J gene: TRBJ1-5

CDR3 protein: ASSRLTLTGTGATNEKLF
V gene: TRBV4-3
CDR3 length: 18
J gene: TRBJ1-4

CDR3 protein: ATSRDRGIYHNEQF
V gene: TRBV15
CDR3 length: 14
J gene: TRBJ2-1

CDR3 protein: ASTISGANVLT
V gene: TRBV5-1
CDR3 length: 11
J gene: TRBJ2-6

CDR3 protein: ASSQEGTGNEKLF
V gene: TRBV4-1
CDR3 length: 13
J gene: TRBJ1-4

CDR3 protein: ASSQLSTSGSADTQY
V gene: TRBV4-2
CDR3 length: 15
J gene: TRBJ2-3

CDR3 protein: AWEGAAYNEQF
V gene: TRBV30
CDR3 length: 11
J gene: TRBJ2-1

CDR3 protein: ASTGGSSYEQY
V gene: TRBV6-5
CDR3 length: 11
J gene: TRBJ2-7

CDR3 protein: ASSPGTGSSLQETQY
V gene: TRBV11-3
CDR3 length: 15
J gene: TRBJ2-5

CDR3 protein: ASSVGANYGYT
V gene: TRBV2
CDR3 length: 11
J gene: TRBJ1-2

CDR3 protein: ASSPGLAGIPFKDGYT
V gene: TRBV18
CDR3 length: 16
J gene: TRBJ1-2

CDR3 protein: ASSQSGGTNEKLF
V gene: TRBV28
CDR3 length: 13
J gene: TRBJ1-4

CDR3 protein: ASSLLAGGASTDTQY
V gene: TRBV2
CDR3 length: 15
J gene: TRBJ2-3

CDR3 protein: ASSLSEPGLYGYT
V gene: TRBV27
CDR3 length: 13
J gene: TRBJ1-2

CDR3 protein: ASSPRTLSNQPQH
V gene: TRBV27
CDR3 length: 13
J gene: TRBJ1-5

CDR3 protein: ASSVTTGGSGANVLT
V gene: TRBV9
CDR3 length: 15
J gene: TRBJ2-6

CDR3 protein: ASSFLSTGGVSPLH
V gene: TRBV27
CDR3 length: 14
J gene: TRBJ1-6

CDR3 protein: ASSFDSSYGYT
V gene: TRBV5-1
CDR3 length: 11
J gene: TRBJ1-2

CDR3 protein: ASKTWDRLGHEQY
V gene: TRBV10-1
CDR3 length: 13
J gene: TRBJ2-7

CDR3 protein: ASSINGAGFVNTEAF
V gene: TRBV19
CDR3 length: 15
J gene: TRBJ1-1

CDR3 protein: ASMTHTEAF
V gene: TRBV2
CDR3 length: 9
J gene: TRBJ1-1

CDR3 protein: ASSLGGAQDTQY
V gene: TRBV5-5
CDR3 length: 12
J gene: TRBJ2-3

CDR3 protein: ASSPGGTRNTGELF
V gene: TRBV4-2
CDR3 length: 14
J gene: TRBJ2-2

CDR3 protein: ASSVDMREQY
V gene: TRBV7-9
CDR3 length: 10
J gene: TRBJ2-7

CDR3 protein: ASSLIAGGGISGANVLT
V gene: TRBV7-2
CDR3 length: 17
J gene: TRBJ2-6

CDR3 protein: ASSPNLLRDREWYGYT
V gene: TRBV7-8
CDR3 length: 16
J gene: TRBJ1-2

CDR3 protein: ASSSLRDSEAF
V gene: TRBV7-9
CDR3 length: 11
J gene: TRBJ1-1

CDR3 protein: ASSLVSMNTEAF
V gene: TRBV7-2
CDR3 length: 12
J gene: TRBJ1-1

CDR3 protein: ASSVGISYEQY
V gene: TRBV9
CDR3 length: 11
J gene: TRBJ2-7

CDR3 protein: ATSKGANTEAF
V gene: TRBV15
CDR3 length: 11
J gene: TRBJ1-1

CDR3 protein: ASSYSGAEKLF
V gene: TRBV6-5
CDR3 length: 11
J gene: TRBJ1-4

CDR3 protein: ASSLGRGTYEQY
V gene: TRBV11-2
CDR3 length: 12
J gene: TRBJ2-7

CDR3 protein: ASGARAAYEQY
V gene: TRBV27
CDR3 length: 11
J gene: TRBJ2-7

CDR3 protein: ASSGLANQETQY
V gene: TRBV5-4
CDR3 length: 12
J gene: TRBJ2-5

CDR3 protein: ASSDGTSEIYEQY
V gene: TRBV9
CDR3 length: 13
J gene: TRBJ2-7

CDR3 protein: ASSPAGQGRDEQF
V gene: TRBV14
CDR3 length: 13
J gene: TRBJ2-1

CDR3 protein: ASSPGAPFTDTQY
V gene: TRBV6-6
CDR3 length: 13
J gene: TRBJ2-3

CDR3 protein: ASSVATQIGKETQY
V gene: TRBV9
CDR3 length: 14
J gene: TRBJ2-5

CDR3 protein: ASSLDSMAF
V gene: TRBV5-6
CDR3 length: 9
J gene: TRBJ1-1

CDR3 protein: ASSFGSSYEQY
V gene: TRBV13
CDR3 length: 11
J gene: TRBJ2-7

CDR3 protein: ASSLVGAQETQY
V gene: TRBV5-4
CDR3 length: 12
J gene: TRBJ2-5